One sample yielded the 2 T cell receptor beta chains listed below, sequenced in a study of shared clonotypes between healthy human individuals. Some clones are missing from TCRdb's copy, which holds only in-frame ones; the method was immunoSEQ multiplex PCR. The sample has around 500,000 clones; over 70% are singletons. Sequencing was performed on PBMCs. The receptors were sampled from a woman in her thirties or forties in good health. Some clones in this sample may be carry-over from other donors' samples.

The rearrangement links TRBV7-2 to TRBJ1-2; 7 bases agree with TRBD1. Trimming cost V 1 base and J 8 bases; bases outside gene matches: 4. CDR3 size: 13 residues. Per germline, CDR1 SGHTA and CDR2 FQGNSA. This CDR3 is CASSLEGARGYTF. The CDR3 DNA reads TGTGCCAGCAGCTTAGAGGGGGCGCGGGGCTACACCTTC.

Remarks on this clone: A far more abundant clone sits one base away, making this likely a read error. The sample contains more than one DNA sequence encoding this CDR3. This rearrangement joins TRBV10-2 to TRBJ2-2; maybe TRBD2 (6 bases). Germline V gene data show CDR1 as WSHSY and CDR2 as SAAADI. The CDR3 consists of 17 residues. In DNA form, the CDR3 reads TGCGCCAGCATTATTGGGGGGTTGAGGGCAACATCCGGGGAGCTGTTCTTT. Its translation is CASIIGGLRATSGELFF.